This T cell receptor beta chain originates from a study of identical twins. Overall study results and limits: Insertions were reduced in abundant cord blood beta clonotypes but not in memory repertoires. Shared out-of-frame alpha sequences (those common to twins) showed excess low generation probability.

Carrying unique molecular identifiers, the cDNA also gained a universal primer site through template switching. Via MiXCR, TCRdb re-called the 5' RACE reads, giving one row per CDR3 protein. The sample consists of 500,000 to 700,000 distinct CDR3 sequences, under 8.5% of them appearing once. This clonotype was seen more than once but under ten times. Its specificity is unknown. The V and J ends lost 4 bases and 7 bases respectively, with 18 bases between them. Germline CDR1 reads SGHKS; CDR2 reads YYEKEE (reference sequence). The CDR3 spans 15 residues. The sample was also linked to a second study, of yellow fever vaccine responses in identical twins.

The material sequenced was PBMCs. The sequence derives from a young woman in good health. V usage is TRBV5-5 and J usage is TRBJ2-1, with a tentative D call TRBD2 (5 bases). CDR3 loop: CASSEPPTRSNEQFF. As DNA, the CDR3 is TGTGCCAGCAGCGAACCTCCCACTAGGTCGAATGAGCAGTTCTTC.